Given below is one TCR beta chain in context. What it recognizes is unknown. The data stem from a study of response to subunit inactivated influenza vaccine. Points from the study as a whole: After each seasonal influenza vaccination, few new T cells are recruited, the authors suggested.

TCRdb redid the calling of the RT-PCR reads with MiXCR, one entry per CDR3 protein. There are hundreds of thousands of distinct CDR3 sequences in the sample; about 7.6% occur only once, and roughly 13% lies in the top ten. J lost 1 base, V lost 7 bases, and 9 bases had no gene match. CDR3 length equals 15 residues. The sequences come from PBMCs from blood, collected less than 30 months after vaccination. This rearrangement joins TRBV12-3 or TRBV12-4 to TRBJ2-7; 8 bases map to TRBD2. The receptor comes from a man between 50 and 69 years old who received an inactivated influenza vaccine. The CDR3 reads CASTGEASGSYEQYF. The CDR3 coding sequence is TGTGCCAGCACCGGAGAGGCTAGCGGGTCCTACGAGCAGTACTTC.